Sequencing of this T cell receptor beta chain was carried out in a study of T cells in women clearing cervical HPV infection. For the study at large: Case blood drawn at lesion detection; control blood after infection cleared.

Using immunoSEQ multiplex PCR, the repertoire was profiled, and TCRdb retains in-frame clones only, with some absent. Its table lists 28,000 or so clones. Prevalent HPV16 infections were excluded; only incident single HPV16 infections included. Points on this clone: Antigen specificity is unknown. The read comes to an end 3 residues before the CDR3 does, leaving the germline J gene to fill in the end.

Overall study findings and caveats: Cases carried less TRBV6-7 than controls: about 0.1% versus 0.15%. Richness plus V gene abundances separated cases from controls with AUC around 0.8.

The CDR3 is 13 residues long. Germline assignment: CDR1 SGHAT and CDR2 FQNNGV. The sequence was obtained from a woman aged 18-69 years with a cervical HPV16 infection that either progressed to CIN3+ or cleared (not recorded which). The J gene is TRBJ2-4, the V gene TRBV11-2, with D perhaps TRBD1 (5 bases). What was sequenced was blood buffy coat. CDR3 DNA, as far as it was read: TGTGCCAGCAGCTTAGATCCCCAGGGCCAT. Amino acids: CASSLDPQGH. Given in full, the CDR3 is CASSLDPQGHQYF.